The source of this T cell receptor beta chain is a study of shared clonotypes between healthy human individuals. Profiling relied on immunoSEQ multiplex PCR, and the TCRdb table lists in-frame clones only, not all of them. Of over 750,000 clones detected, 96% appear once; the ten largest clones hold less than 0.25%. CD45RO-negative cells were positively selected for CCR7, leaving out terminally differentiated effector memory CD45RA+ cells. This CDR3 region has 16 residues. V lost 1 base, J lost 1 base, and 13 bases lay in between. Germline assignment: CDR1 SGHVS and CDR2 FNYEAQ. The specimen sequenced was naive CD8+ T cells sorted from blood. The clonotype comes from a man younger than 45 in good health. The chain combines TRBV7-6 with TRBJ1-1, with D tentatively TRBD1 (6 bases). The CDR3 spells CASSLVPTGKNTEAFF. CDR3 coding DNA: TGTGCCAGCAGCTTAGTACCGACAGGAAAGAACACTGAAGCTTTCTTT.